These T cell receptor beta chains were read from a single sample in a study of cytomegalovirus exposure and HLA in healthy donors. Sequencing was performed with immunoSEQ multiplex PCR; in TCRdb, only in-frame clones are kept and a portion is missing. The data hold tens of thousands of clones, with 72% observed a single time. The material sequenced was PBMCs. Every receptor here comes from a middle-aged woman in good health and CMV-seropositive. Each CDR3 is given with its conserved first and last residue.

TRBV29-1,TRBJ1-1,CSVTGTGLDTEAFF
TRBV11-2,TRBJ1-4,CASSMQGQGDEKLFF
TRBV6-1,TRBJ1-5,CASSELGGTYQPQHF
TRBV7-8,TRBJ2-5,CASSPRAGAGKETQYF
TRBV28,TRBJ2-7,CASSPMRGGGYEQYF
TRBV10-3,TRBJ1-2,CAIRRRELYGYTF
TRBV5-1,TRBJ2-2,CASTLAGGATGELFF
TRBV2,TRBJ2-3,CASSVTDTQYF
TRBV6-1,TRBJ2-3,CASSGGLAGSGTDTQYF
TRBV5-1,TRBJ2-1,CASSLETAGNEQFF
TRBV7-9,TRBJ1-4,CASSPRTGTGGEKLFF
TRBV7-7,TRBJ2-3,CASSQTSRADTQYF
TRBV2,TRBJ1-1,CASRATGSSNTEAFF
TRBV14,TRBJ2-2,CASSQRGVGELFF
TRBV5-6,TRBJ2-3,CASSLGASGGALTDTQYF
TRBV29-1,TRBJ1-1,CSVEVHPADTEAFF
TRBV7-2,TRBJ1-3,CASSLVASVISGNTIYF
TRBV5-1,TRBJ2-1,CASSWSKGSSMGTHEQFF
TRBV19,TRBJ1-1,CASSIVDSTFEAFF
TRBV4-2,TRBJ2-3,CASSQKLVPPDTQYF
TRBV29-1,TRBJ2-5,CSVHTDFSGGPQETQYF
TRBV11-2,TRBJ2-5,CASSLGLAEETQYF
TRBV11-2,TRBJ1-1,CASSSPRGQTEAFF
TRBV6-1,TRBJ2-3,CASGQASTDTQYF
TRBV19,TRBJ2-6,CASRDRGRGANVLTF
TRBV5-6,TRBJ2-1,CASSLLGQGSYNEQFF
TRBV6-6,TRBJ2-3,CASSYGGERGRDTQYF
TRBV7-2,TRBJ1-4,CASSLAAGNNEKLFF
TRBV18,TRBJ2-5,CASSPRTSGGYGETQYF
TRBV2,TRBJ2-7,CASRLPGTFYEQYF
TRBV6-5,TRBJ2-7,CASSVGSGGYEQYF
TRBV5-6,TRBJ2-2,CASSLVSGTGELFF
TRBV2,TRBJ2-3,CASSELAGLTDTQYF
TRBV10-3,TRBJ1-4,CAISDGNRAGDEKLFF
TRBV29-1,TRBJ1-2,CSVGLDRYGYTF
TRBV5-1,NA,CASSLTRTGEDEQYF